The next 21 T cell receptor beta chains were all read from a single sample in a study of blood T cell repertoires in COVID-19 (TCRdb year 2020). Preparation of the library involved the immunoSEQ multiplex PCR assay. As stored in TCRdb, this immuneACCESS dataset retains in-frame rearrangements with V and J assigned. A fraction of the clones does not appear; measured against another copy, unresolved V genes explain less than half of the discrepancy, and the remainder lacks a known reason. The sample records some 200,000 clones, 80% to 90% of which are singletons. Jointly, the top ten make up about 3.3% of the sample. The sample taken for sequencing was PBMCs or T cells enriched from blood (not recorded which). The receptors here all came from a young woman in a cohort exposed to, infected with or recovered from COVID-19 (not recorded which).

This clone was seen more than once but under ten times. V and J are TRBV7-8 and TRBJ1-5; 7 nucleotides align to TRBD1. V lost 5 bases to trimming and J lost 4 bases; unmatched junction nucleotides: 8. Germline V gene lookup returns CDR1 SGHVS and CDR2 FQNEAQ. CDR3 length: 15 amino acids. The CDR3 nucleotides are TGTGCCAGCAGCCCCCGACAGGGAGGTAATCAGCCCCAGCATTTT. This encodes CASSPRQGGNQPQHF.

The chain couples TRBV6-1 to TRBJ1-1; D may be TRBD1 (6 bases). The V and J ends lost 1 base and 5 bases respectively, with 26 bases between them. This CDR3 spans 19 amino acids. Germline values: CDR1 MNHNS, CDR2 SASEGT. CDR3: CASSEGFGRGSKDRTEAFF. CDR3 DNA sequence: TGTGCCAGCAGTGAAGGTTTTGGCAGGGGTTCGAAGGATAGGACTGAAGCTTTCTTT.

The table lists this clone with a few counts. The chain is built from TRBV18 and TRBJ1-2, with a weak D call TRBD1 (5 bases). V was pared by 2 bases and J by 7 bases, with 14 bases between. Germline lookup yields CDR1 KGHSH and CDR2 LQKENI. The CDR3 has 14 amino acids. The CDR3 loop is CASSPVGGTAGYTF. The CDR3 region has the DNA TGTGCCAGCTCACCAGTCGGCGGGACGGCTGGCTACACCTTC.

This clone was seen more than once but under ten times. This chain uses TRBV3-1 (or the pseudogene TRBV3-2) with TRBJ2-7, with 8 positions matching TRBD2. Germline lookup yields CDR1 LGHDT and CDR2 YNNKEL (reference sequence). This CDR3 is built from 15 residues. V gave up 8 bases and J gave up 3 bases; unmatched junction bases: 12. The CDR3 sequence is CASRSAGLEFYEQYF. CDR3 DNA: TGTGCCAGCCGCTCCGCGGGACTAGAGTTCTACGAGCAGTACTTC.

This clone was picked up one time. J is TRBJ1-5 and V is TRBV6-2 or TRBV6-3; 8 bases fit TRBD1. V lost 2 bases and J lost 6; bases outside the gene matches: 9. Germline assignment: CDR1 MNHEY and CDR2 SVGEGT. This CDR3 spans 16 amino acids. CDR3: CASSYNPQGAAQPQHF. Here the CDR3 DNA reads TGTGCCAGCAGTTACAACCCTCAGGGGGCTGCTCAGCCCCAGCATTTT.

The chain has TRBV29-1 and TRBJ1-2; perhaps TRBD1 as D (5 bases). Per the germline V gene, CDR1 is SQVTM and CDR2 is ANQGSEA. The CDR3 is 16 residues long. V gave up 0 bases and J gave up 4 bases, with 18 bases separating them. The CDR3 sequence is CSVEEDMSGAGYGYTF. The CDR3 bases are TGCAGCGTTGAAGAGGATATGTCTGGGGCAGGCTATGGCTACACCTTC. The whole variable domain, filled in from reference TRBV29-1 and TRBJ1-2, reads SAVISQKPSRDICQRGTSLTIQCQVDSQVTMMFWYRQQPGQSLTLIATANQGSEATYESGFVIDKFPISRPNLTFSTLTVSNMSPEDSSIYLCSVEEDMSGAGYGYTFGSGTRLTVV.

The chain recombines TRBV7-6 with TRBJ2-3; 9 nucleotides line up with TRBD2. Germline CDR1 reads SGHVS; CDR2 reads FNYEAQ. The CDR3 is 15 residues long. V was pared by 1 base and J by 8 bases, with 7 bases of the junction left unmatched. CDR3: CASSLDGGGVGTQYF. The CDR3 coding sequence is TGTGCCAGCAGCTTAGATGGCGGGGGGGTCGGTACGCAGTATTTT.

The rearrangement uses TRBV27 and TRBJ2-5; the D is unclear. Germline-derived CDR1 and CDR2 are MNHEY and SMNVEV (reference sequence). V was pared by 5 bases and J by 4 bases, with 20 bases between. The CDR3 spans 16 residues. The CDR3 DNA reads as TGTGCCAGCAGTCCCTTCCAGCTCACAGTGGGAGAGACCCAGTACTTC. Its protein is CASSPFQLTVGETQYF.

The gene calls are TRBV7-9 and TRBJ1-6; TRBD1 is a possible D gene (6 bases). The V gene lost 2 bases and the J gene lost 8 bases, with 19 bases spanning the gap. The CDR3 loop spans 17 amino acids. Looked up from germline, CDR1 is SEHNR and CDR2 is FQNEAQ (reference sequence). The CDR3 coding sequence is TGTGCCAGCAGCTTAATCCGGGCGGGCAGGGGTGATTCACCCCTCCACTTT. Its translation: CASSLIRAGRGDSPLHF.

The chain employs TRBV14 and TRBJ1-1; D is unresolved. Germline V gene data show CDR1 as SGHDN and CDR2 as FVKESK. The CDR3 runs to 12 residues. Trimming cost V 4 bases and J 0 bases, with 3 bases left between them. CDR3 nucleotide sequence: TGTGCCAGCAGCCCGGTGAACACTGAAGCTTTCTTT. This encodes CASSPVNTEAFF.

This chain connects TRBV6-5 to TRBJ1-2; D may be TRBD1 (5 bases). Germline V lookup: CDR1 MNHEY, CDR2 SVGAGI. The CDR3 runs 15 residues. Between the trimmed V and J ends, which lost 3 bases and 2 bases, there was a span of 13 bases. The CDR3 coding sequence is TGTGCCAGCAGTTATAGTGTGGGGGGAAACTATGGCTACACCTTC. This sequence encodes CASSYSVGGNYGYTF.

V and J are TRBV10-3 and TRBJ2-7, with D tentatively TRBD2 (6 bases). The V end was cut by 8 bases, the J end by 0 bases, with 14 bases between. Germline V gene data show CDR1 as ENHRY and CDR2 as SYGVKD. The CDR3 spans 14 residues. The CDR3: CAIRGEALSYEQYF. Here the CDR3 DNA reads TGTGCCATCCGCGGGGAAGCCCTCTCCTACGAGCAGTACTTC.

The gene calls are TRBV24-1 and TRBJ2-3; 7 bases line up with TRBD2. V lost 1 base, J lost 2 bases, and 5 bases stayed unmatched. The CDR3 is 16 amino acids. The germline gives CDR1 KGHDR, CDR2 SFDVKD. The CDR3 is CATSDLPGRTTDTQYF. DNA for the CDR3: TGTGCCACCAGTGATTTACCCGGGAGGACCACAGATACGCAGTATTTT.

The chain employs TRBV10-3 and TRBJ1-2; no definite D call. Trimming left V 4 bases short and J 4 bases short, with 10 bases between. The CDR3 runs to 13 residues. Germline-derived CDR1 and CDR2 are ENHRY and SYGVKD. CDR3 sequence reads: CAISVAVVYGYTF. CDR3 DNA sequence: TGTGCCATCAGTGTAGCGGTAGTCTATGGCTACACCTTC.

V usage is TRBV6-1 and J usage is TRBJ1-1; D remains unclear. Germline V gene lookup returns CDR1 MNHNS and CDR2 SASEGT. The CDR3 has 14 amino acids. V gave up 3 bases and J gave up 0 bases, with 8 bases separating them. The CDR3 nucleotides read TGTGCCAGCAGTGATGGCGGGTTGAACACTGAAGCTTTCTTT. Encoded protein: CASSDGGLNTEAFF.

CDR3 sequence reads: CASGNSIYYEQYF. The CDR3 DNA sequence: TGTGCCAGCGGTAACAGTATATACTACGAGCAGTACTTC. The chain is built from TRBV7-8 and TRBJ2-7; D uncertain. Germline lookup yields CDR1 SGHVS and CDR2 FQNEAQ. This CDR3 is built from 13 residues. V lost 8 bases, J lost 3 bases, and 14 bases lay in between.

V gene TRBV4-2 combines with J gene TRBJ1-1; D possibly corresponds to TRBD1 (6 bases). CDR1 is LGHNA and CDR2 is YNFKEQ in the germline V gene. Trimming stripped 0 bases from V and 1 base from J, with 12 bases between. The CDR3 has 16 residues. The CDR3 DNA sequence: TGTGCCAGCAGCCAAGATAGCGCGGGGGCGAACACTGAAGCTTTCTTT. It codes for CASSQDSAGANTEAFF.

The rearrangement joins TRBV18 to TRBJ2-3; D perhaps matches TRBD2 (6 bases). This CDR3 contains 17 residues. Germline CDR1 and CDR2: KGHSH and LQKENI. Trimming left V 3 bases short and J 0 bases short, with 16 bases between. The CDR3 nucleotides read TGTGCCAGCTCACCTGATTACGGGGGAGCCAGCACAGATACGCAGTATTTT. Protein: CASSPDYGGASTDTQYF.

This clone has a single count. The chain has TRBV6-5 and TRBJ1-2; D is unresolved. Germline loops: CDR1 MNHEY, CDR2 SVGAGI. Trimming removed 2 bases from V and 3 bases from J, with 16 bases in between. The CDR3 covers 16 residues. CDR3 nucleotides: TGTGCCAGCAGTTACCAGACACCCAAGGGAGACTATGGCTACACCTTC. It codes for CASSYQTPKGDYGYTF.

The J gene is TRBJ2-6, the V gene TRBV25-1; no definite D call. This CDR3 has 15 residues. V lost 3 bases and J lost 0, with 6 bases in between. Germline CDR1 is MGHDK and CDR2 is SYGVNS. CDR3 sequence reads: CASSDQFSGANVLTF. The DNA of the CDR3 is TGTGCCAGCAGTGACCAGTTCTCTGGGGCCAACGTCCTGACTTTC.

The chain has TRBV5-6 and TRBJ2-1; D not certain. CDR1 and CDR2 (germline): SGHDT, YYEEEE. CDR3 length: 16 amino acids. V gave up 4 bases and J gave up 4 bases, with 18 bases separating them. The CDR3 sequence is CASSPEEAEVYNEQFF. CDR3 in DNA: TGTGCCAGCAGCCCAGAGGAAGCAGAGGTTTACAATGAGCAGTTCTTC. The full variable domain, completed using reference TRBV5-6 and TRBJ2-1, is DAGVTQSPTHLIKTRGQQVTLRCSPKSGHDTVSWYQQALGQGPQFIFQYYEEEERQRGNFPDRFSGHQFPNYSSELNVNALLLGDSALYLCASSPEEAEVYNEQFFGPGTRLTVL.